One T cell receptor beta chain is described in this entry. TCRdb's table, derived via immunoSEQ multiplex PCR, lists solely in-frame clones and lacks some. The sample contains a few hundred thousand clones, approximately 85% of which appear only once. The data belong to a study of blood T cell repertoires in COVID-19. Germline lookup yields CDR1 ENHRY and CDR2 SYGVKD. The CDR3 runs to 11 residues. Trimming took 5 bases from V and 4 from J, leaving 6 bases between them. The sequence was collected from a human donor in a cohort sampled during active COVID-19. This sequence joins TRBV10-3 and TRBJ2-7, with D unclear. Sequencing was performed on peripheral blood. Here the CDR3 DNA reads TGTGCCATCAGTTCCAGGTACGAGCAGTACTTC. Translating gives CAISSRYEQYF.